This record covers a single T cell receptor (beta chain). This same CDR3 is encoded by further DNA sequences in the sample. This entry belongs to a study of shared clonotypes between healthy human individuals. Study at large: Ranging from 18 to 49 in age, donors were two women and three men. CD8 memory received one plate per donor, CD8 naive two, CD4 memory three and CD4 naive three.

The CDR3 is 14 residues long. The germline V gene has CDR1 SGHRS and CDR2 YFSETQ. The V gene lost 2 bases and the J gene lost 6 bases, with 13 bases spanning the gap. The assay was immunoSEQ multiplex PCR, and TCRdb's table has in-frame clones only and misses some. The data hold millions of clones, with about 92% observed a single time. V and J are TRBV5-1 and TRBJ2-3; D not resolved. Sequencing was performed on naive CD4+ T cells sorted from blood. Subset defined: CD45RA+ positively selected. The origin of this receptor is a young man in good health. The CDR3 bases are TGCGCCAGCAGCTTAGTTGGGCAATCGGATACGCAGTATTTT. Translating it yields CASSLVGQSDTQYF.